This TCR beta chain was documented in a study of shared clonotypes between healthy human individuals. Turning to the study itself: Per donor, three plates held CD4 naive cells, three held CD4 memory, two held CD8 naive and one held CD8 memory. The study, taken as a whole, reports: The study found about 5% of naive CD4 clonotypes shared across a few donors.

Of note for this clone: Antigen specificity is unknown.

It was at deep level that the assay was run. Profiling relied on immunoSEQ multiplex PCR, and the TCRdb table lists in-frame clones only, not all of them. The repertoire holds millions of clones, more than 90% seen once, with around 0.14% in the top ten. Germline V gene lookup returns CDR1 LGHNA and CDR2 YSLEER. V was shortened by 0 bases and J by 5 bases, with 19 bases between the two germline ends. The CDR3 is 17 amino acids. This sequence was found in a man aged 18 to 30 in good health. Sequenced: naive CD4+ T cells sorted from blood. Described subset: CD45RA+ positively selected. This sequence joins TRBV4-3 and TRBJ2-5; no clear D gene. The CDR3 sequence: CASSQDRAVIAPETQYF. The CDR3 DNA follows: TGCGCCAGCAGCCAAGATAGGGCTGTTATTGCCCCGGAGACCCAGTACTTC.